This record covers a single T cell receptor (beta chain). What it binds is unknown. This specimen includes other DNA sequences encoding the same CDR3. The entry originates in a study of cytomegalovirus exposure and HLA in healthy donors. Study-wide results and limits: Clonal expansion was found to be greater in HLA-associated TCR beta chains than in equally common others in a later analysis.

Germline V gene lookup returns CDR1 GTSNPN and CDR2 SVGIG (reference sequence). The V and J ends lost 0 bases and 0 bases respectively, with 6 bases between them. The CDR3 contains 14 residues. It was with 60 Vbeta and 13 Jbeta primers that the PCR ran. Sequencing was performed with immunoSEQ multiplex PCR; in TCRdb, only in-frame clones are kept and a portion is missing. Seen here are around 80,000 clones, approximately 67% observed once, and the top ten hold approximately 4%. The clonotype originates from a male donor in good health and CMV-seropositive. Sequenced: PBMCs. The chain combines TRBV30 with TRBJ1-3; D gene unclear. As DNA, the CDR3 is TGTGCCTGGAGTGTACGCAGCTCTGGAAACACCATATATTTT. Its protein product is CAWSVRSSGNTIYF.